A selection of T cell receptor beta chains follows, all from one sample in a study of blood T cell repertoires in COVID-19. Libraries were prepared by immunoSEQ multiplex PCR; TCRdb keeps only in-frame clonotypes and omits some of them. The sample contains about 210,000 clones, more than 65% of which appear only once. Sequencing was performed on peripheral blood. The receptor set was obtained from a middle-aged man with active or convalescent COVID-19. Both conserved end residues are part of each CDR3. A D gene is named only where the DNA matches it firmly.

NA TRBJ2-1 16 TRBV7-2 CASSLDTGMAYNEQFF TGTGCCAGCAGCTTAGATACAGGGATGGCCTACAATGAGCAGTTCTTC
NA TRBJ1-3 15 TRBV2 CASTIIGGSGNTIYF TGTGCCAGCACCATAATAGGGGGCTCTGGAAACACCATATATTTT
NA TRBJ1-1 15 TRBV5-1 CASSLRQALNTEAFF TGCGCCAGCAGCTTGCGGCAGGCCCTGAACACTGAAGCTTTCTTT
TRBD1 TRBJ1-6 17 TRBV18 CASSPFTTGGRDSPLHF TGTGCCAGCTCACCCTTCACGACAGGGGGCAGGGATTCACCCCTCCACTTT
NA TRBJ2-7 17 TRBV23-1 CASSPWTKRRVCYEQYF TGCGCCAGCAGTCCATGGACAAAGCGGAGGGTATGCTACGAGCAGTACTTC
TRBD2 TRBJ2-7 15 TRBV6-2/TRBV6-3 CASSLTSGRGGEQYF TGTGCCAGCAGTTTAACTAGCGGGAGGGGAGGCGAGCAGTACTTC
TRBD2 TRBJ2-3 16 TRBV7-3 CASSPRLAGSGDTQYF TGTGCCAGCAGCCCGCGACTAGCGGGATCCGGGGATACGCAGTATTTT
TRBD1 TRBJ2-3 14 TRBV9 CASSRTGDADTQYF TGTGCCAGCAGTCGGACAGGGGACGCAGATACGCAGTATTTT
TRBD2 TRBJ2-5 16 TRBV7-2 CASSLARLAVGETQYF TGTGCCAGCAGCTTAGCTAGACTAGCGGTTGGAGAGACCCAGTACTTC
NA TRBJ1-3 15 TRBV19 CASSISGYSGNTIYF TGTGCCAGTAGTATCTCAGGGTACTCTGGAAACACCATATATTTT